This TCR beta chain was recorded in a study of T-cell memory formation after mild COVID-19 (dated by TCRdb to about 2021). Regarding the study in general: TCR sequence clusters from the two donors were largely donor specific. In a couple of donors, T-cell clones that expanded and contracted after mild COVID-19 were followed by sequencing TCRalpha and TCRbeta repertoires longitudinally. Two young, previously healthy adult volunteers made up the cohort, one male and one female. Points the paper makes about the study in general: Some responding clones were detected in pre-infection memory, which suggested that pre-existing cross-reactive memory T cells had joined the SARS-CoV-2 response. Clones contracting from day 15 to 85 had balanced CD4/CD8 phenotypes, while a second wave expanding from day 15 to 37 was biased towards CD4+. The study covered only two mild cases, and larger cohorts including severe cases with pre-infection samples were considered necessary. Contracting CD4+ clones were located mainly in the CM and EM memory subsets, whereas CD8+ clones were found to be enriched in EMRA. Whether the second-wave clones peaking on day 37 were SARS-CoV-2 specific was not confirmed.

TCRdb records Illumina NovaSeq 6000 as the sequencer. Using 5'RACE with constant-segment primers, TCRalpha and TCRbeta cDNA libraries were constructed, with sample barcodes and unique molecular identifiers added in the process. Trizol reagent was used to extract RNA from every sample. Library amplification was performed in two PCR steps, and a second sample barcode and Illumina TruSeq adapters were introduced in the second step. The libraries were sequenced on an Illumina NovaSeq using 2 x 150 bp paired-end reads. The study's processing was this. With migec v1.2.7, reads were demultiplexed and then collapsed into UMI-guided consensus sequences. Using mixcr v2.1.11, UMI consensuses were aligned to TRA and TRB V and J templates and then assembled into clonotypes. Expanded or contracted clonotypes were those called significant by both edgeR and NoisET, with noise models trained on biological replicates. For edgeR calls, the cutoffs were a false discovery rate-adjusted p below 0.01 and a log2 fold-change threshold of 1. As an exploratory analysis of dynamics, max-normalized trajectories of the 1000 most abundant clonotypes were examined by PCA with hierarchical clustering. Separately sequenced CD4+ and CD8+ repertoires were used to assign the CD4 or CD8 phenotype of responding clones. TCRdb ran its own pipeline on the public reads, namely fastp trimming at Q25 and MiXCR clone calling, and kept in-frame beta chains. Rows are unified per CDR3 protein, each entry keeping the most common DNA and genes. TCRdb, not the original authors, processed these V and J calls. Across this sample there are 500,000 to 600,000 distinct CDR3 sequences, with approximately 18% seen only once. The ten largest account for approximately 12% of the sample.

CDR1 MGHDK and CDR2 SYGVNS were looked up in the germline V gene. V drops 7 bases and J drops 5 bases, leaving 13 bases in between. The CDR3 runs 13 residues from the cysteine to the phenylalanine. The DNA shown is the 39-base CDR3, in frame from base 1. PBMCs were isolated by Ficoll-Paque density gradient centrifugation. This clonotype was observed a handful of times. What this receptor recognizes is not known. It has no much larger one-base neighbor in the sample; base qualities were not kept. The rearranged segments are TRBV25-1 and TRBJ2-3; TRBD2 is perhaps the D gene, given 7 matching bases. Sequenced input: PBMCs or a T cell subset sorted from them (not recorded which). The sequence came from an adult woman who had mild COVID-19 (a few samples of this study predate the infection). The sample titles of this study are shuffled in the database, so cell type and time point are left out; the donor was told from shared clones. The nucleotides read TGTGCCAGCATCACTAGGGGGGGAGATACGCAGTATTTT. Translation gives CASITRGGDTQYF.